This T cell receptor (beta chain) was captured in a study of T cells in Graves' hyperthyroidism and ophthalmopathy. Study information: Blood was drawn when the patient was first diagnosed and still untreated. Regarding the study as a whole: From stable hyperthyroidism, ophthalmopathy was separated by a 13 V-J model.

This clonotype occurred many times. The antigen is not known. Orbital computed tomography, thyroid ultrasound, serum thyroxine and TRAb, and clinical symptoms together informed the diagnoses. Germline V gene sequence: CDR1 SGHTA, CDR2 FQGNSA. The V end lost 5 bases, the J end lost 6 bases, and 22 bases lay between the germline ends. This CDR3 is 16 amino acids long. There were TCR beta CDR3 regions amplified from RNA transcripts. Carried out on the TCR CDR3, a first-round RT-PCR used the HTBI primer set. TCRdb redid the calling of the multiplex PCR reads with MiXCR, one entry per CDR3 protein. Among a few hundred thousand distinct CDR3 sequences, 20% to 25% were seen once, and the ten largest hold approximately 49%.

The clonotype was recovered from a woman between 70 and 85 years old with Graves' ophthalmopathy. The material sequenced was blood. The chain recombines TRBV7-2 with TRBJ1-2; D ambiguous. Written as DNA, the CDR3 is TGTGCCAGCAGCCCCAGCATCAGGACGCCGAGGGATGGCTACACCTTC. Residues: CASSPSIRTPRDGYTF. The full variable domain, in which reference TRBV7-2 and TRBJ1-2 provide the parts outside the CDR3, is GAGVSQSPSNKVTEKGKDVELRCDPISGHTALYWYRQSLGQGLEFLIYFQGNSAPDKSGLPSDRFSAERTGGSVSTLTIQRTQQEDSAVYLCASSPSIRTPRDGYTFGSGTRLTVV.